Each of the 8 T cell receptor beta chains below was sequenced from the same sample in a study of T cells after yellow fever vaccination. MiXCR, applied by TCRdb to the 5' RACE reads, yields one record per CDR3 protein. The repertoire holds fewer than 350,000 distinct CDR3 sequences, 3% to 4.5% seen once, with roughly a quarter in the top ten. The material sequenced was PBMCs, taken on the day of the yellow fever booster vaccination. The source of these receptors is a man in his late teens or twenties who received the YFV17D yellow fever vaccine.

This sequence joins TRBV19 and TRBJ1-2; 7 bases agree with TRBD1. Germline loops: CDR1 LNHDA, CDR2 SQIVND (reference sequence). This CDR3 has 14 residues. V lost 6 bases, J lost 2 bases, and 6 bases stayed unmatched. The CDR3 DNA is TGTGCCAGTAGCCTTTCACAGGGGAACTATGGCTACACCTTC. As protein: CASSLSQGNYGYTF.

This clonotype turned up a few times. The chain recombines TRBV2 with TRBJ2-1; D not resolved. Germline CDR1 and CDR2: SNHLY and FYNNEI. Between the trimmed V and J ends, which lost 8 bases and 0 bases, there was a span of 11 bases. The CDR3 has 14 residues. CDR3 nucleotide sequence: TGTGCCAGCTCACCGGGCCGCTCCTACAATGAGCAGTTCTTC. The encoded protein is CASSPGRSYNEQFF.

This clonotype was seen repeatedly, ten times or more. CDR3 amino acids: CASSGQGREQYV. CDR3 nucleotides: TGTGCCAGCAGTGGTCAGGGGCGAGAGCAGTACGTC. The V gene is TRBV6-1, the J gene TRBJ2-7, with D maybe TRBD1 (6 bases). Per germline, CDR1 MNHNS and CDR2 SASEGT. V lost 4 bases to trimming and J lost 7 bases, with 11 bases between them. This CDR3 is 12 amino acids long.

This sequence joins TRBV6-5 and TRBJ2-7; no definite D call. The CDR3 contains 14 residues. Germline V gene data show CDR1 as MNHEY and CDR2 as SVGAGI. The V and J ends lost 6 bases and 4 bases respectively, with 16 bases between them. This CDR3 is CASRRRHLSYEQYF. The CDR3 DNA follows: TGTGCCAGCAGGAGACGGCACCTCTCGTACGAGCAGTACTTC.

The chain couples TRBV24-1 to TRBJ2-3, with D unclear. This CDR3 is 13 amino acids long. Germline-derived CDR1 and CDR2 are KGHDR and SFDVKD. V dropped 4 bases and J dropped 8 bases, with 12 bases sitting between them. In DNA, the CDR3 is TGTGCCACCAGTGACCCATTTCGTGTTACGCAGTATTTT. Translation: CATSDPFRVTQYF.

This clonotype was observed many times. For the CDR3, the DNA is TGTGCCAGCAGCTTATTCCCAGGGGGCACCGGGGAGCTGTTTTTT. Protein sequence: CASSLFPGGTGELFF. This rearrangement joins TRBV7-2 to TRBJ2-2, with 7 bases matching TRBD1. CDR3 length equals 15 residues. CDR1 SGHTA and CDR2 FQGNSA come from the germline V gene. The V segment lost 2 bases and the J segment 4 bases; nucleotides outside the gene matches: 4.

This clonotype was counted only a few times. For the CDR3, the DNA is TGTGCCAGCAGCTTAGTAATTATTCACTCTGGGGCCAACGTCCTGACTTTC. Residues: CASSLVIIHSGANVLTF. The chain carries TRBV11-2 and TRBJ2-6; D unclear. The V end was cut by 1 base, the J end by 0 bases, with 10 bases between. CDR1 is SGHAT, CDR2 FQNNGV, per germline. The CDR3 spans 17 residues.

This clonotype occurred many times. The chain employs TRBV12-3 or TRBV12-4 and TRBJ2-5; D is unresolved. The CDR3 covers 12 residues. Trimming removed 3 bases at V and 5 bases at J, with 7 bases between. The chain's CDR3 is CASSFSWETQYF. The CDR3 DNA reads as TGTGCCAGCAGTTTCAGCTGGGAGACCCAGTACTTC.